Below are 26 T cell receptor beta chains sequenced from a single sample in a study of T-cell memory formation after mild COVID-19. Via MiXCR, TCRdb re-called the 5' RACE reads, giving one row per CDR3 protein. This repertoire shows some 320,000 distinct CDR3 sequences, 14% found once; its top ten account for around a fifth. Sequencing used PBMCs or a T cell subset sorted from them (not recorded which). The source of these receptors is a man in his late teens or twenties who had mild COVID-19 (a few samples of this study predate the infection). Cell type and time point are not known.

V and J are TRBV12-3 or TRBV12-4 and TRBJ2-7; TRBD2 matches 14 bases. V lost 6 bases and J lost 6; bases outside the gene matches: 7. CDR3 length: 15 residues. This CDR3 reads CASRGTSGGLSEQYV. The CDR3 DNA sequence: TGTGCCAGCAGAGGGACTAGCGGGGGACTTAGCGAGCAGTACGTC.

The CDR3 bases are TGTGCCAGCAGCCCGATCGTCTCAGATACGCAGTATTTT. Protein sequence: CASSPIVSDTQYF. The rearrangement links TRBV7-2 to TRBJ2-3; D is unclear. Between the trimmed V and J ends, which lost 5 bases and 4 bases, there was a span of 10 bases. CDR1 is SGHTA, CDR2 FQGNSA, per germline. The CDR3 loop spans 13 amino acids.

The J gene is TRBJ2-6, the V gene TRBV30, with 8 bases aligning to TRBD1. Germline loops: CDR1 GTSNPN, CDR2 SVGIG (reference sequence). V gave up 4 bases and J gave up 3 bases; unmatched junction bases: 14. The CDR3 totals 18 residues. In nucleotides, the CDR3 is TGTGCCTGGACCCTGAAGCCAGGGGGCCTAAATGGGGCCAACGTCCTGACTTTC. The encoded protein is CAWTLKPGGLNGANVLTF.

This clonotype showed up many times. This chain links TRBV7-3 with TRBJ1-2; TRBD1 aligns across 10 bases. The CDR3 has 14 amino acids. V trimming: 5 bases; J trimming: 7 bases; junction bases outside the gene matches: 7. Germline CDR1 SGHTA, CDR2 FQGTGA. CDR3 amino acids: CASSPDRGRGGYTF. The CDR3 nucleotides are TGTGCCAGCAGCCCCGACAGGGGGCGGGGTGGCTACACCTTC. Full variable domain (missing parts from reference TRBV7-3 and TRBJ1-2): GAGVSQTPSNKVTEKGKYVELRCDPISGHTALYWYRQSLGQGPEFLIYFQGTGAADDSGLPNDRFFAVRPEGSVSTLKIQRTERGDSAVYLCASSPDRGRGGYTFGSGTRLTVV.

This clonotype turned up a few times. The chain carries TRBV10-3 and TRBJ1-1, with 10 positions matching TRBD1. The V gene's germline CDR1 is ENHRY and CDR2 SYGVKD. The junction had 4 bases not matched to a gene; V was cut back by 9 bases and J by 3 bases. The CDR3 has 13 residues. For the CDR3, the DNA is TGTGCCATGGCCGGGACAGGGGACACTGAAGCTTTCTTT. Amino acids: CAMAGTGDTEAFF.

This clonotype was seen a few times. The chain carries TRBV12-3 or TRBV12-4 and TRBJ2-3; tentatively, D is TRBD1 or TRBD2 (5 bases each). This CDR3 contains 13 residues. V was shortened by 7 bases and J by 4 bases, with 12 bases between the two germline ends. CDR3 protein: CASTLVGADTQYF. Here the CDR3 DNA reads TGTGCCAGCACATTAGTGGGGGCAGATACGCAGTATTTT.

J is TRBJ2-4 and V is TRBV4-2; D may be TRBD2 (6 bases). Trimming removed 8 bases from V and 6 bases from J, with 14 bases in between. The CDR3 spans 13 residues. Germline V lookup: CDR1 LGHNA, CDR2 YNFKEQ. CDR3 region: CASGTGGGNIQYF. CDR3 DNA: TGTGCCAGCGGGACTGGGGGTGGAAACATTCAGTACTTC.

This clonotype was recorded a few times. The chain couples TRBV5-8 to TRBJ1-2; tentative D call: TRBD1 (6 bases). The CDR3 length is 15 residues. In germline, CDR1 is SGHTS, CDR2 YDEGEE. Trimming left V 6 bases short and J 0 bases short, with 15 bases between. CDR3 sequence (DNA): TGTGCCAGCATCATCAGGGGAAAAGCTAACTATGGCTACACCTTC. Its translation is CASIIRGKANYGYTF.

The gene calls are TRBV6-5 and TRBJ2-5; D is possibly TRBD1 (6 bases). Germline V lookup: CDR1 MNHEY, CDR2 SVGAGI. The CDR3 loop spans 16 amino acids. Trimming removed 5 bases from V and 5 bases from J, with 21 bases in between. This CDR3 is CASSRSTNRAGETQYF. The CDR3 DNA follows: TGTGCCAGCAGTCGCTCGACCAACAGGGCTGGGGAGACCCAGTACTTC.

This clonotype came up a few times. This rearrangement joins TRBV9 to TRBJ1-3, with a tentative D call TRBD1 (5 bases). The V end was cut by 0 bases, the J end by 4 bases, with 14 bases between. The CDR3 loop spans 16 amino acids. Germline CDR1 SGDLS, CDR2 YYNGEE. DNA of the CDR3: TGTGCCAGCAGCGTAGGATGGACACGAACAGGAAACACCATATATTTT. Translation: CASSVGWTRTGNTIYF.

In this sample, this clonotype turned up many times. The chain uses TRBV5-1 and TRBJ2-7; a possible D gene is TRBD1 (6 bases). From germline, CDR1 is SGHRS and CDR2 YFSETQ. The V and J ends lost 0 bases and 2 bases respectively, with 9 bases between them. This CDR3 is built from 14 residues. CDR3 in DNA: TGCGCCAGCAGCTTGGGACAGGAGACCTACGAGCAGTACTTC. It codes for CASSLGQETYEQYF.

This clonotype showed up just a few times. This chain links TRBV7-2 with TRBJ1-2; D is undetermined. Trimming took off 5 bases at V and 8 bases at J, with 15 bases between the two ends. The CDR3 has 13 residues. Germline lookup yields CDR1 SGHTA and CDR2 FQGNSA. CDR3 loop: CASSTGLTGGYTF. The CDR3 bases are TGTGCCAGCAGCACGGGCTTGACGGGAGGCTACACCTTC.

This clonotype has at least ten counts. This chain connects TRBV4-3 to TRBJ1-1; a possible D gene is TRBD1 (6 bases). The germline V and J ends were trimmed by 1 base and 4 bases, with 10 bases remaining between them. Per the germline V gene, CDR1 is LGHNA and CDR2 is YSLEER. CDR3 length: 14 residues. The CDR3 DNA reads TGCGCCAGCAGCCAAGGGCAGGGGAGCACTGAAGCTTTCTTT. Translating it yields CASSQGQGSTEAFF.

This clonotype has a handful of counts. This rearrangement joins TRBV6-5 to TRBJ2-1, with D possibly being TRBD2 (6 bases). The V gene's germline CDR1 is MNHEY and CDR2 SVGAGI. This CDR3 region has 14 residues. Between the trimmed V and J ends, which lost 4 bases and 7 bases, there was a span of 14 bases. The CDR3 coding sequence is TGTGCCAGCAGTTGGCGGGGACCAGGGAATGAGCAGTTCTTC. It codes for CASSWRGPGNEQFF.

This clonotype has more than one count but fewer than ten. The rearrangement links TRBV23-1 to TRBJ2-3, with 7 bases that match TRBD1. TRBV23-1 qualifies as an ORF whose function is uncertain. V lost 9 bases to trimming and J lost 2 bases; unmatched junction nucleotides: 5. The CDR3 is made up of 13 amino acids. CDR3: CARQGPFTDTQYF. Here the CDR3 DNA reads TGCGCCAGACAGGGGCCCTTCACAGATACGCAGTATTTT.

The V gene is TRBV30, the J gene TRBJ1-5; maybe TRBD1 (5 bases). Trimming stripped 0 bases from V and 2 bases from J, with 8 bases between. The CDR3 extends over 14 amino acids. Germline lookup yields CDR1 GTSNPN and CDR2 SVGIG (reference sequence). CDR3 protein: CAWSVSGGNQPQHF. The CDR3 DNA sequence: TGTGCCTGGAGTGTCTCGGGGGGCAATCAGCCCCAGCATTTT.

The rearrangement links TRBV9 to TRBJ2-1; 7 positions agree with TRBD2. V shed 2 bases, J shed 10 bases, and the junction held 9 bases outside the gene matches. The germline CDR1 and CDR2 sequences are SGDLS and YYNGEE. The CDR3 is made up of 14 amino acids. The CDR3 loop is CASSVLPGRNEQFF. The CDR3 DNA follows: TGTGCCAGCAGCGTCCTCCCCGGGAGGAACGAGCAGTTCTTC.

The chain links TRBV7-3 to TRBJ2-1, with 12 nucleotides matching TRBD1. Per germline, CDR1 SGHTA and CDR2 FQGTGA. The CDR3 totals 16 residues. The junction had 10 bases not matched to a gene; V was cut back by 2 bases and J by 11 bases. The chain's CDR3 is CASSLSGTGGAGQQFF. CDR3 nucleotide sequence: TGTGCCAGCAGCTTATCCGGGACAGGGGGCGCTGGGCAGCAGTTCTTC.

This clonotype appeared a few times. The chain combines TRBV7-9 with TRBJ2-4; D might be TRBD2 (5 bases). CDR1 is SEHNR, CDR2 FQNEAQ, per germline (reference sequence). Trimming took off 2 bases at V and 6 bases at J, with 11 bases between the two ends. The CDR3 is made up of 14 amino acids. The CDR3 coding sequence is TGTGCCAGCAGCTTATTCCGAGGGTTAAACATTCAGTACTTC. Translated: CASSLFRGLNIQYF. Looking up the rest from reference TRBV7-9 and TRBJ2-4 gives the full variable domain: DTGVSQNPRHKITKRGQNVTFRCDPISEHNRLYWYRQTLGQGPEFLTYFQNEAQLEKSRLLSDRFSAERPKGSFSTLEIQRTEQGDSAMYLCASSLFRGLNIQYFGAGTRLSVL.

Only a few counts were recorded for this clonotype. V is TRBV5-1 and J is TRBJ2-1; 10 bases line up with TRBD2. CDR1 is SGHRS, CDR2 YFSETQ, per germline. The J segment lost 10 bases and the V segment lost 1 base, leaving 8 bases of the junction unmatched. The CDR3 is 15 amino acids. CDR3 DNA sequence: TGCGCCAGCAGCTTGCGCGAGCGGGGGGGTGGGGAGCAGTTCTTC. Translated: CASSLRERGGGEQFF.

This clonotype was observed at least ten times. The junction and the germline gene differ at one end; a read error may be behind it. The chain links TRBV5-1 to TRBJ2-3, with D maybe TRBD2 (5 bases). This CDR3 is 12 amino acids long. CDR1 SGHRS and CDR2 YFSETQ come from the germline V gene. The CDR3 spells CASSLASDTQYF. The CDR3 coding sequence is TGTGCCAGCAGTTTAGCGTCAGATACGCAGTATTTT.

The table lists this clonotype with a few counts. The chain combines TRBV7-2 with TRBJ2-1; 9 nucleotides line up with TRBD1. This CDR3 is built from 12 residues. In germline, CDR1 is SGHTA, CDR2 FQGNSA. V dropped 5 bases and J dropped 16; count of bases not matched to a gene: 9. The DNA for the CDR3 is TGTGCCAGCAGCCTAGACAGGGGGACTGCTTTCTTC. Encoded protein: CASSLDRGTAFF.

The sample holds a few counts of this clonotype. The chain couples TRBV19 to TRBJ1-5, with a tentative D call TRBD1 (5 bases). The V gene lost 6 bases and the J gene lost 4 bases, with 10 bases spanning the gap. This CDR3 is 13 amino acids long. Germline V gene lookup returns CDR1 LNHDA and CDR2 SQIVND (reference sequence). The CDR3 here is CASRRQTNQPQHF. The CDR3 DNA is TGTGCCAGTAGAAGACAGACGAATCAGCCCCAGCATTTT. Filled out from reference TRBV19 and TRBJ1-5, the complete variable domain reads DGGITQSPKYLFRKEGQNVTLSCEQNLNHDAMYWYRQDPGQGLRLIYYSQIVNDFQKGDIAEGYSVSREKKESFPLTVTSAQKNPTAFYLCASRRQTNQPQHFGDGTRLSIL.

CDR3 DNA sequence: TGTGCCAGCAACTGGGACAGGGCGACCTATGGCTACACCTTC. It codes for CASNWDRATYGYTF. V gene TRBV11-2 combines with J gene TRBJ1-2; 9 nucleotides line up with TRBD1. Germline V gene data show CDR1 as SGHAT and CDR2 as FQNNGV. This CDR3 has 14 residues. V lost 7 bases and J lost 4; bases outside the gene matches: 7.

The V gene is TRBV12-3 or TRBV12-4, the J gene TRBJ1-5, with no clear D. The CDR3 contains 12 residues. Trimming took 5 bases from V and 5 from J, leaving 7 bases between them. The CDR3 coding sequence is TGTGCCAGCAGTCCGGGATATCAGCCCCAGCATTTT. Translating it yields CASSPGYQPQHF.

This clonotype has a handful of counts. This chain links TRBV5-6 with TRBJ1-3; D might be TRBD1 (5 bases). The germline V and J ends were trimmed by 4 bases and 3 bases, with 17 bases remaining between them. The germline V gene has CDR1 SGHDT and CDR2 YYEEEE. There are 16 residues in the CDR3. The CDR3 region is CASSRRDRLVGNTIYF. The CDR3, as DNA: TGTGCCAGCAGCCGCCGGGACCGACTAGTTGGAAACACCATATATTTT.